Shown below are 6 T cell receptor beta chains from a single sample sequenced in a study of blood T cell repertoires in COVID-19. Clones were sequenced by immunoSEQ multiplex PCR, and TCRdb holds only the in-frame ones, with some missing. The sample holds a few hundred thousand clones; 89% are singletons and the top ten take approximately 1.8%. Input material: peripheral blood. These receptors came from a woman aged 25 to 45 with COVID-19, enrolled during active disease.

The chain couples TRBV28 to TRBJ1-2; 7 bases align to TRBD1. This CDR3 is 20 amino acids long. V lost 4 bases to trimming and J lost 5 bases; unmatched junction nucleotides: 25. CDR1 is MDHEN and CDR2 is SYDVKM in the germline V gene. CDR3 residues: CASSYPSGDRTFPLGYGYTF. Written as DNA, the CDR3 is TGTGCCAGCAGTTACCCGTCGGGGGACAGAACTTTTCCCCTAGGGTATGGCTACACCTTC.

The chain couples TRBV2 to TRBJ1-6, with 7 bases matching TRBD1. CDR3 length: 16 amino acids. Germline CDR1 SNHLY, CDR2 FYNNEI. V dropped 1 base and J dropped 8; count of bases not matched to a gene: 8. This chain's CDR3 is CASSEEGAGADSPLHF. The CDR3 region has the DNA TGTGCCAGCAGTGAAGAGGGGGCCGGGGCAGATTCACCCCTCCACTTT.

This chain links TRBV5-4 with TRBJ1-2, with 7 bases aligning to TRBD1. CDR1 is SGHNT and CDR2 is YYREEE in the germline V gene (reference sequence). The CDR3 covers 14 residues. The J segment lost 0 bases and the V segment lost 4 bases, leaving 3 bases of the junction unmatched. This CDR3 is CASSPGGANYGYTF. The CDR3 DNA follows: TGTGCCAGCAGCCCAGGGGGTGCTAACTATGGCTACACCTTC.

J is TRBJ2-2 and V is TRBV4-3; 9 nucleotides align to TRBD2. Germline loops: CDR1 LGHNA, CDR2 YSLEER. The CDR3 loop spans 19 amino acids. V shed 4 bases and J 6 bases; nucleotides not matched to a gene: 18. DNA for the CDR3: TGCGCCAGCAGCCCCAGCCATGGATTAAGCGGGGGGCTCGCCGGGGAGCTGTTTTTT. It encodes CASSPSHGLSGGLAGELFF.

This chain uses TRBV9 with TRBJ2-2; a possible D gene is TRBD1 (6 bases). Germline values: CDR1 SGDLS, CDR2 YYNGEE. CDR3 length: 14 residues. Trimming removed 2 bases from V and 3 bases from J, with 8 bases in between. The CDR3 bases are TGTGCCAGCAGCGTCGAGGGGGACACCGGGGAGCTGTTTTTT. It is translated as CASSVEGDTGELFF.

The chain couples TRBV2 to TRBJ1-2, with TRBD1 identical over 7 bases. The junction had 13 bases not matched to a gene; V was cut back by 7 bases and J by 8 bases. Germline-derived CDR1 and CDR2 are SNHLY and FYNNEI. CDR3 length: 14 residues. The CDR3 bases are TGTGCCAGCACCCGGGACAGACTCGTGGGAGGCTACACCTTC. This translates into CASTRDRLVGGYTF.